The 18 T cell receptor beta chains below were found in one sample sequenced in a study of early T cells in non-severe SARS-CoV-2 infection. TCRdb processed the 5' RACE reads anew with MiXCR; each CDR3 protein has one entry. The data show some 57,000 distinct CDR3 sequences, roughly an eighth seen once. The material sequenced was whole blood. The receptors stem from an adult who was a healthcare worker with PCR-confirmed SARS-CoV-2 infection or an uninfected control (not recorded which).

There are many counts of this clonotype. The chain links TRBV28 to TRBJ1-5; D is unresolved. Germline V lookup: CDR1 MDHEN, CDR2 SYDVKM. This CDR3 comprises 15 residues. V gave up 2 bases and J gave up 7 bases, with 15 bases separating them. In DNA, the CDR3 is TGTGCCAGCAGTTTAAATTTTCTGTCGGGACAGCCCCAGCATTTT. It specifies CASSLNFLSGQPQHF.

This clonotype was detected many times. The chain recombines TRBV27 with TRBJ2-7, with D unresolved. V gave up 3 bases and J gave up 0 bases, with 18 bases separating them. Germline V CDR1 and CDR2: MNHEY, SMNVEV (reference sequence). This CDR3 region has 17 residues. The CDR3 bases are TGTGCCAGCAGTTTTCCACGCGGACCGTTGAGCTCCTACGAGCAGTACTTC. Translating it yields CASSFPRGPLSSYEQYF.

CDR3 loop: CASSLRGGRGEKLFF. Here the CDR3 DNA reads TGCGCCAGCAGCTTAAGAGGGGGGCGGGGAGAAAAACTGTTTTTT. This chain connects TRBV4-1 to TRBJ1-4; maybe TRBD1 (6 bases). Germline lookup yields CDR1 MGHRA and CDR2 YSYEKL. Trimming pared 5 bases from V and 8 bases from J, leaving 18 bases between. The CDR3 totals 15 residues.

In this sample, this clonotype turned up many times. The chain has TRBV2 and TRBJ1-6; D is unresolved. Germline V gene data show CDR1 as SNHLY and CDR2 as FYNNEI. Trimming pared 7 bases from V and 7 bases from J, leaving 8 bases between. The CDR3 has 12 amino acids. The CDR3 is CASTDWNSPLHF. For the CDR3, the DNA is TGTGCCAGCACCGACTGGAATTCACCCCTCCACTTT.

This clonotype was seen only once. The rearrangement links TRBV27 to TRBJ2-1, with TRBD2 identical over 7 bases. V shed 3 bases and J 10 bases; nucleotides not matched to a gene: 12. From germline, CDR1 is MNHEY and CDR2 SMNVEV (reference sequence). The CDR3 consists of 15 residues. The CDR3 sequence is CASSFGAGVNSEQFF. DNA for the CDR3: TGTGCCAGCAGTTTTGGCGCGGGAGTAAACAGCGAGCAGTTCTTC.

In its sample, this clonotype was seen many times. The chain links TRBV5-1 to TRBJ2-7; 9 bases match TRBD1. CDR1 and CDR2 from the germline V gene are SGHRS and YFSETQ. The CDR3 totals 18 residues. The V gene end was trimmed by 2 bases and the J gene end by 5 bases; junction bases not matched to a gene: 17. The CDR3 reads CASSLTFPSRDRAHEQYF. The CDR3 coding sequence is TGCGCCAGCAGCTTAACGTTCCCCTCCCGGGACAGGGCCCACGAGCAGTACTTC.

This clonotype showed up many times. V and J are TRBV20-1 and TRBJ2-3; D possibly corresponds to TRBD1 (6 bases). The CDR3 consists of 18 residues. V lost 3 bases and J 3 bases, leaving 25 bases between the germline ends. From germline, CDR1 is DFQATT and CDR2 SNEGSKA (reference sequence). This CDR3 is CSASPLRRERGSTDTQYF. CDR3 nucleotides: TGCAGTGCTAGCCCCCTGCGAAGGGAGAGGGGGAGTACAGATACGCAGTATTTT.

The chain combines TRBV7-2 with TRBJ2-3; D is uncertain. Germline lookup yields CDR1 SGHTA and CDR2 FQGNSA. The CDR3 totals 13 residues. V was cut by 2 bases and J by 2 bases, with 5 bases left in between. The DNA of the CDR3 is TGTGCCAGCAGCTTAATGCACACAGATACGCAGTATTTT. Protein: CASSLMHTDTQYF.

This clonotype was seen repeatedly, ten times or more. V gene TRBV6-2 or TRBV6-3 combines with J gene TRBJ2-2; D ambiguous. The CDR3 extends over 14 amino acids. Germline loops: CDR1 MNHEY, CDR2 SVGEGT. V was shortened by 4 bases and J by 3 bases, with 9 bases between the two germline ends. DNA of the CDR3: TGTGCCAGCAGTTCGATTGTTGACACCGGGGAGCTGTTTTTT. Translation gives CASSSIVDTGELFF.

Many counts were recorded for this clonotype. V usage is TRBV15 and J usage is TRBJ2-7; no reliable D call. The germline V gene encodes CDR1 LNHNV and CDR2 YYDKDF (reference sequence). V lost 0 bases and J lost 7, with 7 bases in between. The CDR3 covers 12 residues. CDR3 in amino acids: CATSRDFLEQYF. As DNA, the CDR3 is TGTGCCACCAGCAGAGATTTCCTAGAGCAGTACTTC.

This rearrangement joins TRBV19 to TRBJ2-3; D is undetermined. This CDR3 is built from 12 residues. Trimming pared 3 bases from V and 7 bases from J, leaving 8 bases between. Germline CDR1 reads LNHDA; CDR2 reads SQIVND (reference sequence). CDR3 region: CASSMNRNTQYF. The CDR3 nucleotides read TGTGCCAGTAGTATGAATAGGAATACGCAGTATTTT.

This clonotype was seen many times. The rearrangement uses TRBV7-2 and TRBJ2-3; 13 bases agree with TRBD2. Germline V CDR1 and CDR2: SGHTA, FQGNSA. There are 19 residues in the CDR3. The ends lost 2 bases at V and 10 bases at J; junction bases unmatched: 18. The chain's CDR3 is CASSLHSRFGLAGDRAQYF. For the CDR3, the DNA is TGTGCCAGCAGCTTACACAGTCGTTTTGGACTAGCGGGAGATAGAGCGCAGTATTTT.

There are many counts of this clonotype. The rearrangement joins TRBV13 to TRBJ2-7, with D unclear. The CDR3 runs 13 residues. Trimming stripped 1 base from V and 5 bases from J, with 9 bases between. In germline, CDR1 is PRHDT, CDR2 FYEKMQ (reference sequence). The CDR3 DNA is TGTGCCAGCAGCTTAGCCCTAACCCACGAGCAGTACTTC. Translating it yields CASSLALTHEQYF. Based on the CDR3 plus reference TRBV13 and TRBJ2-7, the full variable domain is AAGVIQSPRHLIKEKRETATLKCYPIPRHDTVYWYQQGPGQDPQFLISFYEKMQSDKGSIPDRFSAQQFSDYHSELNMSSLELGDSALYFCASSLALTHEQYFGPGTRLTVT.

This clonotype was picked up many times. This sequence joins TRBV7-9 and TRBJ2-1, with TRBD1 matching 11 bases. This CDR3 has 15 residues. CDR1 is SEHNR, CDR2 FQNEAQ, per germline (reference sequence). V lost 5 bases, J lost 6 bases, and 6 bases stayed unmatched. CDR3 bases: TGTGCCAGCAGCCGGACAGGGGGCTTGAGCAATGAGCAGTTCTTC. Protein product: CASSRTGGLSNEQFF.

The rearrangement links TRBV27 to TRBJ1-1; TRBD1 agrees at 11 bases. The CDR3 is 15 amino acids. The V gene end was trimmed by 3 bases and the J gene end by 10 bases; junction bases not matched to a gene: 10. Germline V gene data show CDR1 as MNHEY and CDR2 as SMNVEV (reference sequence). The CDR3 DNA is TGTGCCAGCAGTTTTAACCCGGGACAGGGGGTGCCAGCTTTCTTT. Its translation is CASSFNPGQGVPAFF.

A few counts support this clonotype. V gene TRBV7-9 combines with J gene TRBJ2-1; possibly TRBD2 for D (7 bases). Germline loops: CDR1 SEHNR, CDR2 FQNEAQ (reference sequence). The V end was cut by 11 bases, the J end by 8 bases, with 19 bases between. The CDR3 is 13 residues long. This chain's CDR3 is CADLGGATHEQFF. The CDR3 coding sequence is TGTGCCGACCTGGGGGGGGCCACCCATGAGCAGTTCTTC.

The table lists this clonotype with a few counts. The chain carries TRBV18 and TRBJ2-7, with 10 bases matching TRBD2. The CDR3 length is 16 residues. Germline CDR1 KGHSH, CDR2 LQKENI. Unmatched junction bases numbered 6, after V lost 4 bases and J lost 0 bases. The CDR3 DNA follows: TGTGCCAGCTCACAAAATAGCGGGAGGAGCTCCTACGAGCAGTACTTC. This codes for CASSQNSGRSSYEQYF.

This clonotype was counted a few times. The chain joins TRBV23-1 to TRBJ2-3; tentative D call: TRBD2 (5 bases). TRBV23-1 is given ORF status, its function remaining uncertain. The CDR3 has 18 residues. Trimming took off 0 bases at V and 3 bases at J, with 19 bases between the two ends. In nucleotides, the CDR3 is TGCGCCAGCAGTCAATCACCTAGCTCAGAGCCTATGACAGATACGCAGTATTTT. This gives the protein CASSQSPSSEPMTDTQYF.